The 16 T cell receptor beta chains presented below share a single source sample, sequenced in a study of identical twins. Via MiXCR, TCRdb re-called the 5' RACE reads, giving one row per CDR3 protein. Of fewer than 650,000 distinct CDR3 sequences in the sample, under 8.5% were seen once. The sample was also linked to a second study, of yellow fever vaccine responses in identical twins.

Sequenced input: PBMCs. The receptors come from a woman under 30 in good health.

CDR3 in amino acids: CATNPGLGEAFF. In nucleotides, the CDR3 is TGTGCCACAAACCCAGGGTTGGGTGAAGCTTTCTTT. V is TRBV6-2 or TRBV6-3 and J is TRBJ1-1, with D possibly being TRBD1 (5 bases). The CDR3 loop spans 12 amino acids. The V and J ends lost 10 bases and 7 bases respectively, with 16 bases between them. The V gene's germline CDR1 is MNHEY and CDR2 SVGEGT.

This clonotype has only a few counts. The gene calls are TRBV7-9 and TRBJ1-1; D not resolved. CDR3 length: 16 amino acids. Trimming took 4 bases from V and 0 from J, leaving 15 bases between them. The germline V gene encodes CDR1 SEHNR and CDR2 FQNEAQ (reference sequence). CDR3 DNA: TGTGCCAGCAGCTCACCTCGGACTAATATGAACACTGAAGCTTTCTTT. This encodes CASSSPRTNMNTEAFF. Looking up the rest from reference TRBV7-9 and TRBJ1-1 gives the full variable domain: DTGVSQNPRHKITKRGQNVTFRCDPISEHNRLYWYRQTLGQGPEFLTYFQNEAQLEKSRLLSDRFSAERPKGSFSTLEIQRTEQGDSAMYLCASSSPRTNMNTEAFFGQGTRLTVV.

At least ten counts were recorded for this clonotype. The J gene is TRBJ2-1, the V gene TRBV7-7; the D is unclear. The V end was cut by 0 bases, the J end by 9 bases, with 12 bases between. Per germline, CDR1 SSHAT and CDR2 FNYEAQ (reference sequence). The CDR3 has 14 residues. This chain's CDR3 is CASSLAGFLSEQFF. CDR3 in DNA: TGTGCCAGCAGCTTAGCGGGGTTTTTGAGTGAGCAGTTCTTC.

The chain joins TRBV14 to TRBJ2-1; TRBD1 is a possible D gene (5 bases). The germline V and J ends were trimmed by 1 base and 0 bases, with 13 bases remaining between them. Looked up from germline, CDR1 is SGHDN and CDR2 is FVKESK. The CDR3 is 17 residues long. In DNA form, the CDR3 reads TGTGCCAGCAGCCAAGCTAAGGGGAAGAGCTCCTACAATGAGCAGTTCTTC. It yields the protein CASSQAKGKSSYNEQFF.

The CDR3 spells CASSVDGPIYNEQFF. The DNA of the CDR3 is TGTGCCAGCAGTGTTGACGGACCTATCTACAATGAGCAGTTCTTC. The rearrangement uses TRBV2 and TRBJ2-1; D remains ambiguous. Germline CDR1 SNHLY, CDR2 FYNNEI. Trimming took off 4 bases at V and 3 bases at J, with 13 bases between the two ends. The CDR3 runs 15 residues. The full variable domain, with the rest looked up from reference TRBV2 and TRBJ2-1, is EPEVTQTPSHQVTQMGQEVILRCVPISNHLYFYWYRQILGQKVEFLVSFYNNEISEKSEIFDDQFSVERPDGSNFTLKIRSTKLEDSAMYFCASSVDGPIYNEQFFGPGTRLTVL.

This clonotype has just one count. The gene calls are TRBV7-9 and TRBJ2-5, with D possibly TRBD1 on 6 matching bases. The CDR3 length is 13 residues. V lost 3 bases to trimming and J lost 3 bases, with 8 bases between them. CDR1 and CDR2 (germline): SEHNR, FQNEAQ (reference sequence). CDR3 in DNA: TGTGCCAGCAGCTTGAACAGGGAAGAGACCCAGTACTTC. Its translation: CASSLNREETQYF.

This clonotype was counted ten times or more. The chain carries TRBV7-2 and TRBJ2-3; D may be TRBD2 (5 bases). V shed 0 bases and J shed 0 bases, with 16 bases lying between them. CDR1 and CDR2 from the germline V gene are SGHTA and FQGNSA. The CDR3 sequence is 18 residues long. The CDR3 spells CASSLAIRGSTSTDTQYF. The CDR3 DNA is TGTGCCAGCAGCTTAGCAATTCGCGGGTCTACTAGCACAGATACGCAGTATTTT.

This clonotype was found a few times. The chain links TRBV4-1 to TRBJ2-5, with D unclear. Trimming took off 1 base at V and 2 bases at J, with 8 bases between the two ends. The CDR3 is 14 amino acids. Germline CDR1 is MGHRA and CDR2 is YSYEKL. CDR3 loop: CASSQVARQETQYF. The CDR3 DNA reads as TGCGCCAGCAGCCAAGTAGCCAGGCAAGAGACCCAGTACTTC.

The chain uses TRBV25-1 and TRBJ2-1; 8 bases line up with TRBD1. J was trimmed by 4 bases and V by 3 bases; bases with no gene match: 5. Germline V lookup: CDR1 MGHDK, CDR2 SYGVNS. The CDR3 sequence is 15 residues long. CDR3 in DNA: TGTGCCAGCAGTGACAGGGGGCGCGGGTACAATGAGCAGTTCTTC. This gives the protein CASSDRGRGYNEQFF.

This clonotype came up many times. The chain carries TRBV10-3 and TRBJ2-1, with TRBD1 identical over 9 bases. V dropped 2 bases and J dropped 8; count of bases not matched to a gene: 7. The CDR3 extends over 15 amino acids. Germline V gene data show CDR1 as ENHRY and CDR2 as SYGVKD. The CDR3 nucleotides read TGTGCCATCAGTGAGACAGGGGGCTCTGGCGATGAGCAGTTCTTC. It specifies CAISETGGSGDEQFF.

The V and J genes are TRBV7-6 and TRBJ2-5; TRBD1 is a possible D gene (6 bases). Per germline, CDR1 SGHVS and CDR2 FNYEAQ. CDR3 length: 18 residues. Trimming removed 1 base from V and 5 bases from J, with 23 bases in between. CDR3: CASSLVASTGSWAETQYF. CDR3 in DNA: TGTGCCAGCAGCTTAGTAGCGAGTACAGGGTCTTGGGCGGAGACCCAGTACTTC.

This clonotype turned up a few times. CDR3 nucleotide sequence: TGTGCCAGCAGCTTATCTCGGTCGGGAGGCTATGAGCAGTTCTTC. This translates into CASSLSRSGGYEQFF. The V call is TRBV11-1, the J call TRBJ2-1, with TRBD2 matching 7 bases. Germline loops: CDR1 SGHAT, CDR2 FQDESV (reference sequence). CDR3 length: 15 amino acids. V was pared by 2 bases and J by 8 bases, with 9 bases of the junction left unmatched.

This chain uses TRBV7-8 with TRBJ2-1; D unresolved. This CDR3 is 16 amino acids long. CDR1 SGHVS and CDR2 FQNEAQ come from the germline V gene. V shed 1 base and J shed 0 bases, with 10 bases lying between them. CDR3 DNA: TGTGCCAGCAGCTTAGATCTGCAGAGCTCCTACAATGAGCAGTTCTTC. It is translated as CASSLDLQSSYNEQFF. The entire variable domain, with the rest obtained from reference TRBV7-8 and TRBJ2-1, is as follows: GAGVSQSPRYKVAKRGQDVALRCDPISGHVSLFWYQQALGQGPEFLTYFQNEAQLDKSGLPSDRFFAERPEGSVSTLKIQRTQQEDSAVYLCASSLDLQSSYNEQFFGPGTRLTVL.

This clonotype was seen at least ten times. The chain carries TRBV12-5 and TRBJ2-5; TRBD1 or TRBD2 may be the D gene (5 bases each). Germline V gene lookup returns CDR1 LGHNT and CDR2 FRNRAP. Trimming took off 6 bases at V and 10 bases at J, with 18 bases between the two ends. The CDR3 is 13 residues long. In DNA form, the CDR3 reads TGTGCTAGTGGACGTGCTGGGACCAGCAACCAGTACTTC. Translating gives CASGRAGTSNQYF.

This clonotype was found a few times. Its ends do not fully match the called genes, so a read error is possible. The gene calls are TRBV6-2 or TRBV6-3 and TRBJ1-1; weak D call: TRBD1 (5 bases). In germline, CDR1 is MNHEY, CDR2 SVGEGT. The CDR3 has 13 residues. CDR3: CATMGQSNAEAFF. CDR3 coding DNA: TGTGCCACAATGGGGCAGTCGAACGCTGAAGCTTTCTTT.

In its sample, this clonotype was seen a few times. The genes are TRBV12-3 or TRBV12-4 and TRBJ2-7; D remains ambiguous. This CDR3 comprises 12 residues. V lost 2 bases and J 6 bases, leaving 8 bases between the germline ends. In DNA form, the CDR3 reads TGTGCCAGCAGTTTACGCAGAGGCGAGCAGTACTTC. Translated: CASSLRRGEQYF.